The 5 T cell receptor beta chains below all came from one sample that was sequenced in a study of shared clonotypes between healthy human individuals. Method: immunoSEQ multiplex PCR; TCRdb's copy keeps in-frame clones and lacks some. In the table there are 450,000 to 500,000 clones, 70% to 85% of which are singletons. The sample taken for sequencing was PBMCs. Every receptor here comes from a woman between 40 and 50 years old in good health. Some clones in this sample may be carry-over from other donors' samples.

This clone was detected only a few times. V gene TRBV5-1 combines with J gene TRBJ2-1; TRBD1 agrees at 11 bases. Germline CDR1 is SGHRS and CDR2 is YFSETQ. V lost 4 bases, J lost 15 bases, and 9 bases stayed unmatched. The CDR3 spans 13 residues. The CDR3 spells CASSTGQGALLFF. The CDR3 nucleotides read TGCGCCAGCAGCACCGGACAGGGGGCGCTTCTGTTCTTC.

The chain employs TRBV29-1 and TRBJ1-2; 9 nucleotides match TRBD1. J gave up 5 bases and V 7 bases, and 5 bases lay outside the gene matches. Germline V gives CDR1 SQVTM, CDR2 ANQGSEA. The CDR3 spans 12 residues. CDR3 nucleotide sequence: TGCAGCGCTGGGACAGGGAGTTATGGCTACACCTTC. This translates into CSAGTGSYGYTF.

The table lists this clone with a count of one. The rearrangement uses TRBV7-2 and TRBJ2-1; TRBD1 might be the D (6 bases). Germline V gene sequence: CDR1 SGHTA, CDR2 FQGNSA. This CDR3 is 15 amino acids long. Trimming took 4 bases from V and 4 from J, leaving 14 bases between them. CDR3 nucleotide sequence: TGTGCCAGCAGCTCCAGCATTCAGGGGTACAATGAGCAGTTCTTC. This sequence encodes CASSSSIQGYNEQFF. Full variable domain (remainder filled in from reference TRBV7-2 and TRBJ2-1): GAGVSQSPSNKVTEKGKDVELRCDPISGHTALYWYRQSLGQGLEFLIYFQGNSAPDKSGLPSDRFSAERTGGSVSTLTIQRTQQEDSAVYLCASSSSIQGYNEQFFGPGTRLTVL.

The genes are TRBV14 and TRBJ1-2, with unresolved D. Trimming stripped 4 bases from V and 3 bases from J, with 12 bases between. The CDR3 covers 14 residues. The V gene's germline CDR1 is SGHDN and CDR2 FVKESK. CDR3 DNA: TGTGCCAGCAGCCCGTCGGGAGAAGACTATGGCTACACCTTC. Its protein is CASSPSGEDYGYTF.

The chain couples TRBV10-3 to TRBJ2-5, with 8 bases matching TRBD2. J was trimmed by 2 bases and V by 6 bases; bases with no gene match: 17. CDR1 ENHRY and CDR2 SYGVKD come from the germline V gene. This CDR3 is 18 amino acids long. The CDR3 is CAISPGGGTRFRQETQYF. For the CDR3, the DNA is TGTGCCATCAGCCCAGGCGGTGGGACTAGATTTCGGCAAGAGACCCAGTACTTC.